Each of the 11 T cell receptor beta chains below was sequenced from the same sample in a study of T-cell reconstitution after alpha-beta-depleted transplantation in children. Researchers prepared the TCRbeta library using unique molecular identifiers, the study reports. TCRdb re-derived calls from the PCR reads in MiXCR, one entry per CDR3 protein. The data contain approximately 400,000 distinct CDR3 sequences, about a sixth of them singletons. The sample in question was PBMCs, mostly from graft donor cells, obtained 360 days after TCRalphabeta/CD19-depleted stem cell transplant. These TCRs come from a boy younger than two who had a stem cell transplant for Wiskott-Aldrich syndrome, so the T cells may come from the graft donor.

The chain employs TRBV5-6 and TRBJ2-7; D is possibly TRBD1 or TRBD2 (6 bases each). Germline assignment: CDR1 SGHDT and CDR2 YYEEEE. The CDR3 has 15 residues. Trimming pared 3 bases from V and 3 bases from J, leaving 16 bases between. The CDR3 DNA sequence: TGTGCCAGCAGCTCCTCTGTCGGGGGCTACTACGAGCAGTACTTC. Its translation: CASSSSVGGYYEQYF.

Only a few counts were recorded for this clonotype. The V and J genes are TRBV4-2 and TRBJ2-5; tentatively, D is TRBD2 (6 bases). Between the trimmed V and J ends, which lost 2 bases and 0 bases, there was a span of 22 bases. The CDR3 runs to 19 residues. Germline V lookup: CDR1 LGHNA, CDR2 YNFKEQ. CDR3 protein: CASSQNLGSRGYNQETQYF. In DNA, the CDR3 is TGTGCCAGCAGCCAAAATCTCGGGTCGCGGGGTTATAACCAAGAGACCCAGTACTTC.

The sample holds a few counts of this clonotype. The chain uses TRBV15 and TRBJ1-6; maybe TRBD1 (6 bases). CDR1 LNHNV and CDR2 YYDKDF come from the germline V gene (reference sequence). Deletions cut 0 bases from V and 5 bases from J, with 14 bases between. This CDR3 has 17 residues. The CDR3 DNA follows: TGTGCCACCAGCAGAGACCCCACAGGGTTCAATAATTCACCCCTCCACTTT. It yields the protein CATSRDPTGFNNSPLHF.

The chain recombines TRBV7-2 with TRBJ2-7; the D gene is possibly TRBD2 (5 bases). The CDR3 sequence is 12 residues long. The germline gives CDR1 SGHTA, CDR2 FQGNSA. V was cut by 7 bases and J by 4 bases, with 11 bases left in between. Here the CDR3 DNA reads TGTGCCAGCAAAGGGAGTCATTACGAGCAGTACTTC. Translating gives CASKGSHYEQYF.

This chain connects TRBV7-2 to TRBJ2-7; D is perhaps TRBD1 (6 bases). This CDR3 contains 15 residues. V lost 3 bases, J lost 2 bases, and 14 bases lay in between. From germline, CDR1 is SGHTA and CDR2 FQGNSA. The chain's CDR3 is CASSFDRPGPYEQYF. For the CDR3, the DNA is TGTGCCAGCAGCTTCGACAGGCCGGGGCCCTACGAGCAGTACTTC.

The V gene is TRBV5-1, the J gene TRBJ1-4, with TRBD1 matching over 12 bases. V shed 4 bases and J 8 bases; nucleotides not matched to a gene: 15. The CDR3 contains 18 residues. Germline V lookup: CDR1 SGHRS, CDR2 YFSETQ. CDR3 region: CASSRWGQGAGIGEKLFF. Here the CDR3 DNA reads TGCGCCAGCAGCCGCTGGGGACAGGGGGCCGGAATTGGGGAAAAACTGTTTTTT.

This clonotype was recorded a few times. J is TRBJ2-7 and V is TRBV7-2; a possible D gene is TRBD2 (6 bases). The CDR3 consists of 15 residues. CDR1 is SGHTA and CDR2 is FQGNSA in the germline V gene. The V gene lost 0 bases and the J gene lost 3 bases, with 12 bases spanning the gap. The CDR3: CASSLASGRLYEQYF. The CDR3, as DNA: TGTGCCAGCAGCTTAGCTAGCGGTAGGCTCTACGAGCAGTACTTC.

Comments on this clonotype: Germline and junction disagree at one end, which may indicate a read error. The chain employs TRBV29-1 and TRBJ2-7, with D perhaps TRBD2 (6 bases). Germline CDR1 and CDR2: SQVTM and ANQGSEA. The CDR3 spans 13 residues. Here the CDR3 reads CSVVEGGFYEQYF. In nucleotides, the CDR3 is TGTAGCGTTGTGGAGGGTGGTTTTTACGAGCAGTACTTC.

The DNA of the CDR3 is TGTGCCAGCAGTGAACCCTCCGAGGGAGCCCAGGTGGAGCAAAACATTCAGTACTTC. Translating it yields CASSEPSEGAQVEQNIQYF. The chain links TRBV6-1 to TRBJ2-4, with D possibly TRBD2 on 5 matching bases. Trimming took 2 bases from V and 5 from J, leaving 25 bases between them. CDR3 length: 19 residues. Germline V gene sequence: CDR1 MNHNS, CDR2 SASEGT.

The rearrangement joins TRBV20-1 to TRBJ2-7; 7 bases match TRBD2. J lost 0 bases, V lost 4 bases, and 6 bases had no gene match. Germline V lookup: CDR1 DFQATT, CDR2 SNEGSKA (reference sequence). The CDR3 totals 14 residues. CDR3 in amino acids: CSATAAGVSYEQYF. Written as DNA, the CDR3 is TGCAGTGCTACCGCGGCGGGGGTCTCCTACGAGCAGTACTTC.

The J gene is TRBJ2-1, the V gene TRBV11-2; 11 bases line up with TRBD2. This CDR3 spans 15 amino acids. V lost 7 bases and J lost 10; bases outside the gene matches: 12. Germline lookup yields CDR1 SGHAT and CDR2 FQNNGV. The DNA of the CDR3 is TGTGCCAGCACTCGAGTAGCGGGAGGGCCTTGGGAGCAGTTCTTC. It is translated as CASTRVAGGPWEQFF.